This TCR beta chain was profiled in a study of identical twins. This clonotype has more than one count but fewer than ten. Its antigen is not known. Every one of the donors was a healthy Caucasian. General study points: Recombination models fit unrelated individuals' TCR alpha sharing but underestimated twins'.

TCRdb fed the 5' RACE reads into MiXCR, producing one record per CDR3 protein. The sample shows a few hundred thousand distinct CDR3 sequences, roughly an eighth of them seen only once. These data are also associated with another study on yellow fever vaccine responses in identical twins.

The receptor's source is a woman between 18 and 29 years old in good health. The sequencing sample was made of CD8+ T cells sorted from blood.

CDR3 sequence reads: CATSRDRGNTEAFF. CDR3 coding DNA: TGTGCCACCAGCAGAGATCGGGGAAACACTGAAGCTTTCTTT. The V gene is TRBV15, the J gene TRBJ1-1; D call uncertain. V lost 0 bases and J 2 bases, leaving 7 bases between the germline ends. The germline gives CDR1 LNHNV, CDR2 YYDKDF (reference sequence). CDR3 size: 14 residues.